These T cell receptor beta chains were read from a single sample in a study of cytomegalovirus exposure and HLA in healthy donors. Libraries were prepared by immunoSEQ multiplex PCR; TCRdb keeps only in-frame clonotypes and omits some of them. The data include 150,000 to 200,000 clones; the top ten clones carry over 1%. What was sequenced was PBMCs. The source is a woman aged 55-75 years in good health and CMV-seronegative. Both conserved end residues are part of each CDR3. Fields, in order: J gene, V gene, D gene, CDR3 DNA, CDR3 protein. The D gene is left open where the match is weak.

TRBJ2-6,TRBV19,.,TGTGCCAGTAGTCCATCGGGGACTGGGGCCAACGTCCTGACTTTC,CASSPSGTGANVLTF
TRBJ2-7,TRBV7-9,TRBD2,TGTGCCAGCAGCACCGGGGGGGCCTACGAGCAGTACTTC,CASSTGGAYEQYF
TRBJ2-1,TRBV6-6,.,TGTGCCAGCAGCCACCCAGTAAATGAGCAGTTCTTC,CASSHPVNEQFF
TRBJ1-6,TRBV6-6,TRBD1,TGTGCCAGCAGTCCCGACAGGGGAGCAGAGAATTCACCCCTCCACTTT,CASSPDRGAENSPLHF
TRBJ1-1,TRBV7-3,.,TGTGCCAGCAGCTTACTCGGGGTCACTGAAGCTTTCTTT,CASSLLGVTEAFF
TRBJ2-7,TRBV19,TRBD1,TGTGCCACCATGGGACAGGATCCCTCCTACGAGCAGTACTTC,CATMGQDPSYEQYF
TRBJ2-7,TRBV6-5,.,TGTGCCAGCAGTTATAGGGGCGGGACCTACGAGCAGTACTTC,CASSYRGGTYEQYF
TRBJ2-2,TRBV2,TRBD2,TGTGCCAGCAGACGACTAGCGGGAGAGGAAACCGGGGAGCTGTTTTTT,CASRRLAGEETGELFF
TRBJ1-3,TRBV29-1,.,TGCAGCGTTGGAGGGATCCCCTCTGGAAACACCATATATTTT,CSVGGIPSGNTIYF
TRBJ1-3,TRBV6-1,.,TGTGCCAGCAGTGAAGAGACAGGCCGCTCTGGAAACACCATATATTTT,CASSEETGRSGNTIYF
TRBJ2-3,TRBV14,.,TGTGCCAGCAGCGCCCTCGAGGGAGTAGCACGTATCACAGATACGCAGTATTTT,CASSALEGVARITDTQYF
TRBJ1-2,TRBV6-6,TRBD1,TGTGCCAGCAGCCGACAGGGGGCAAGGTATGGCTACACCTTC,CASSRQGARYGYTF
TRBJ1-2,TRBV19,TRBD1,TGTGCCAGTAGCACAGGGGGTAACTATGGCTACACCTTC,CASSTGGNYGYTF
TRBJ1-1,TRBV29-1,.,TGCAGCGTCAGACAGCTCCGGAACACTGAAGCTTTCTTT,CSVRQLRNTEAFF
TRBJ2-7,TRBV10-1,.,TGCGCCAGCACGGGACAATCAGAGCAGTACTTC,CASTGQSEQYF
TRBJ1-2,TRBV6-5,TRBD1,TGTGCCAGCAGTTACCAGACAGGGGGCTATGGTGGCTACACCTTC,CASSYQTGGYGGYTF
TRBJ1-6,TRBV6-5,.,TGTGCCAGCAGGCGACAGGAGACCTATAATTCACCCCTCCACTTT,CASRRQETYNSPLHF
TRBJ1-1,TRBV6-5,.,TGTGCCAGCAGTTACCGAGTACAGGGAGGGGAAGCTTTCTTT,CASSYRVQGGEAFF
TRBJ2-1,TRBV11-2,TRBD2,TGTGCCAGCAGCGGAGGGAGCGGGAGATTAAGCAATGAGCAGTTCTTC,CASSGGSGRLSNEQFF
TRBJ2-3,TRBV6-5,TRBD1,TGTGCCAGCAGTACCCGGACAGGAACAGATACGCAGTATTTT,CASSTRTGTDTQYF
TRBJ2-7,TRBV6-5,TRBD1,TGTGCCAGCAGCCCAACCGGGACAGGGGCCTACGAGCAGTACTTC,CASSPTGTGAYEQYF
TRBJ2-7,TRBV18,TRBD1,TGTGCCAGCTCACCAGGGGGACAGCGCTCCTACGAGCAGTACTTC,CASSPGGQRSYEQYF
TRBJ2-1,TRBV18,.,TGTGCCAGCTCACGGCCCAGTGTCTATGAGCAGTTCTTC,CASSRPSVYEQFF
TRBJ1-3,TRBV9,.,TGTGCCAGCAGCGTGCTCGGGTCCTCTGGAAACACCATATATTTT,CASSVLGSSGNTIYF
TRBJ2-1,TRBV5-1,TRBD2,TGCGCCAGCAGTATACTAGCGGGGAGTCACAATGAGCAGTTCTTC,CASSILAGSHNEQFF
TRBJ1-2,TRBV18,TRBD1,TGTGCCAGCTCTCCAGCGGGACAGGGGTTCCCCCAAGCTAACTATGGCTACACCTTC,CASSPAGQGFPQANYGYTF
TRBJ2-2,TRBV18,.,TGTGCCAGCTCACCACTCTCGACGGGACTCAACACCGGGGAGCTGTTTTTT,CASSPLSTGLNTGELFF
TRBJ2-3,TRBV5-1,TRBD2,TGCGCCAGCAGCCCTAGCGGGGGGCTCACAGATACGCAGTATTTT,CASSPSGGLTDTQYF
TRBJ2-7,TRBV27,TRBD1,TGTGCCAGCAGGGCCGACAGGGAATACGAGCAGTACTTC,CASRADREYEQYF
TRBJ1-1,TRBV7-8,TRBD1,TGTGCCAGCAGCTTCCCCGGGACAGGTATTACTGAAGCTTTCTTT,CASSFPGTGITEAFF
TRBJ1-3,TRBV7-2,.,TGTGCCAGCAGTCGTCTCCCCGGTTCCGAAAGTGTAAACACCATATATTTT,CASSRLPGSESVNTIYF
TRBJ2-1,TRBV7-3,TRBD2,TGTGCCAGCAGCCTAAACCCCGGGACTAGCAATGAGCAGTTCTTC,CASSLNPGTSNEQFF
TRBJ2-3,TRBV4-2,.,TGTGCCAGCAGCCTGACCGGGACTCTTAGCACAGATACGCAGTATTTT,CASSLTGTLSTDTQYF
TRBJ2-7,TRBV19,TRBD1,TGTGCCAGTAGTAGACAGGGGGGGGGCGAGCAGTACTTC,CASSRQGGGEQYF
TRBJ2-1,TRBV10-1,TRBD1,TGCGCCAGCAGTGGGACAGGGGGGTCCTACAATGAGCAGTTCTTC,CASSGTGGSYNEQFF
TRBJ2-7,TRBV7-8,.,TGTGCCAGCAGCTTATATCGGGGTGGCGAGCAGTACTTC,CASSLYRGGEQYF
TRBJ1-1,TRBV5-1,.,TGCGCCAGCAGCTTCGAAGGCTTCGGGACTGAAGCTTTCTTT,CASSFEGFGTEAFF
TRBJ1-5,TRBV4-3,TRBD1,TGCGCCAGCAGCCTCGGGACAGGGCTTGGGCAGCCCCAGCATTTT,CASSLGTGLGQPQHF
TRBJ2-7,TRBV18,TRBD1,TGTGCCAGCCAGCTCACCGGGACAGGCGGTCGGGACGAGCAGTACTTC,CASQLTGTGGRDEQYF
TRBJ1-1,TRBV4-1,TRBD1,TGCGCCAGCAGACGTGACCACTACAGGGGAGGTAACACTGAAGCTTTCTTT,CASRRDHYRGGNTEAFF
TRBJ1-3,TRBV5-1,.,TGCGCCAGCAGCTTGGCCTCTACCGGCTCTGGAAACACCATATATTTT,CASSLASTGSGNTIYF
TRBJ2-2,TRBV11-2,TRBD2,TGTGCCAGCAGCTTAGTCACTAGCGGGGTGGTGACCGGGGAGCTGTTTTTT,CASSLVTSGVVTGELFF
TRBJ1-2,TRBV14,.,TGTGCCAGCAGCCAAGGAGCTAACTATGGCTACACCTTC,CASSQGANYGYTF
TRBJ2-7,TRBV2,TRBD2,TGTGCCAGCAGCCCAGCGGGGGGCTACGAGCAGTACTTC,CASSPAGGYEQYF
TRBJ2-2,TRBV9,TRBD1,TGTGCCAGCAGCGTAAGACAGGGTAGCACCGGGGAGCTGTTTTTT,CASSVRQGSTGELFF
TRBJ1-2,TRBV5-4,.,TGTGCCAGCACCCCGGGGTCCGACGCTTATGGCTACACCTTC,CASTPGSDAYGYTF
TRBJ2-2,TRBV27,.,TGTGCCAGCAGTTCCGACAGGTTGCGCAAGCTGTTTTTT,CASSSDRLRKLFF
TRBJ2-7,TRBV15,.,TGTGCCACCAGCAGAGGATCTAGCCAAGTTGGCGAGCAGTACTTC,CATSRGSSQVGEQYF
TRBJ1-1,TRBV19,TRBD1,TGTGCCAGTAGAGATCCGGGACAGGAAGCGACTGAAGCTTTCTTT,CASRDPGQEATEAFF
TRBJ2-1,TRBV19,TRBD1,TGTGCCAGTAGTATGATCGGGACAGGGAGGGGAAGGCAGTTCTTC,CASSMIGTGRGRQFF
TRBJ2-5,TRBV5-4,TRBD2,TGTGCCAGCAGCTGGGGCTCTAGCGGGGGGGTACAAGAGACCCAGTACTTC,CASSWGSSGGVQETQYF
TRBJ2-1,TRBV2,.,TGTGCCAGCAGTGAAGAGGCGGATCCCTACAATGAGCAGTTCTTC,CASSEEADPYNEQFF
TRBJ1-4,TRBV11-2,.,TGTGCCAGCAGCTTAGGAGACAGGCCGGAAAAACTGTTTTTT,CASSLGDRPEKLFF
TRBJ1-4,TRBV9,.,TGTGCCAGCGGATTTAGTAACAGGGCGGCAACTAATGAAAAACTGTTTTTT,CASGFSNRAATNEKLFF
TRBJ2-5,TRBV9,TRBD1,TGTGCCAGCAGCGTGGGACAGAGCCAAGAGACCCAGTACTTC,CASSVGQSQETQYF
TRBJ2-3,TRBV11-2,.,TGTGCCAGCAGCTCCCCGAGACTTTTTCTCACAGATACGCAGTATTTT,CASSSPRLFLTDTQYF
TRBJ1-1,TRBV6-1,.,TGTGCCAGCAGGGCAGGGTACGTTGAAGCTTTCTTT,CASRAGYVEAFF
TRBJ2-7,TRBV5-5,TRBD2,TGTGCCAGCAGCTCAGGCCCGGGACTACAGGCCTACGAGCAGTACTTC,CASSSGPGLQAYEQYF
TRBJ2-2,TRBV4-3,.,TGCGCCAGCAGCCAGGGAGGGGGCACCGGGGAGCTGTTTTTT,CASSQGGGTGELFF